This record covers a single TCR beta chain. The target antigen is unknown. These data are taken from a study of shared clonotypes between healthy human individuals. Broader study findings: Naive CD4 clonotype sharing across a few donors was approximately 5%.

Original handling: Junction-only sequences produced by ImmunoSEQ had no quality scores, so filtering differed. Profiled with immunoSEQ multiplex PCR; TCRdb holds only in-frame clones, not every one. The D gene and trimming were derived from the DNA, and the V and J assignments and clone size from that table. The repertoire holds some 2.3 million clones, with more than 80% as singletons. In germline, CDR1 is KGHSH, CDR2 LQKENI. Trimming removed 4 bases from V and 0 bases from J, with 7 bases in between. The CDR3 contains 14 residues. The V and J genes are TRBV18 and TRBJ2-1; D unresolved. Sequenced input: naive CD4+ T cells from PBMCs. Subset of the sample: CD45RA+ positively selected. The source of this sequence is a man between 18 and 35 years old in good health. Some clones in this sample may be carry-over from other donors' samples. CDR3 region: CASSQAHSYNEQFF. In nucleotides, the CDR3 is TGTGCCAGCTCACAGGCTCACTCCTACAATGAGCAGTTCTTC.